This TCR beta chain came from a study of cytotoxic CD8 clonotypes in ibrutinib-treated CLL. With sequencing, the targeted depth ranged from 1 in 200,000 to 1 in 1 million T cells. TCRdb's table, derived via immunoSEQ multiplex PCR, lists solely in-frame clones and lacks some. The sample lists 150,000 to 250,000 clones; around three quarters were seen once. CDR3 length: 16 residues. Germline CDR1 is ENHRY and CDR2 is SYGVKD. Germline trimming cut 3 bases from V and 3 bases from J; bases unmatched to any gene: 5. General study points: Sustained-remission and progressing patients had unequal sampling times.

For this clone: Antigen: not known.

The chain employs TRBV10-3 and TRBJ2-6; 7 bases map to TRBD2. This sequence was found in a human donor with chronic lymphocytic leukemia. The input for sequencing was PBMCs, taken after 24 months of ibrutinib treatment. The DNA for the CDR3 is TGTGCCATCAGTGACTCCGGGGGGTTTGGGGCCAACGTCCTGACTTTC. As protein: CAISDSGGFGANVLTF.